This T cell receptor beta chain was captured in a study of PD-1 blockade in mismatch repair-deficient tumors. Study-level background: All were previously treated, progressing patients with about 12 mismatch repair-deficient cancer types.

Every patient had mismatch repair deficiency by PCR or immunohistochemistry. TCRs were sequenced from three patients responding to pembrolizumab. Study-wide findings and caveats: After pembrolizumab, tumor-resident clones rose rapidly, then generally contracted before radiologic responses.

Sequenced by immunoSEQ multiplex PCR; TCRdb stores in-frame clones only, minus some. Among approximately 79,000 clones listed, 70% to 90% were seen once. In regard to this clone: The antigen remains undetermined.

This specimen was peripheral blood, taken 44 weeks after starting pembrolizumab. The clonotype comes from an adult with mismatch repair-deficient cancer.

For the CDR3, the DNA is TGCGCCAGCAGCTCCCCAGGGAACACTGAAGCTTTCTTT. This translates into CASSSPGNTEAFF. J is TRBJ1-1 and V is TRBV5-1; D is unresolved. CDR3 length: 13 residues. Germline loops: CDR1 SGHRS, CDR2 YFSETQ. V was cut by 3 bases and J by 1 base, with 7 bases left in between.